Listed below are T cell receptor beta chains from one sample, sequenced in a study of shared clonotypes between healthy human individuals. The data were produced by immunoSEQ multiplex PCR, yet TCRdb's version contains in-frame clones alone and is incomplete. The sample consists of almost 700,000 clones, roughly 94% of them appearing once. Material: naive CD8+ T cells sorted from blood. The origin of the receptors is a man under 40 in good health. CDR3s include the opening cysteine and the closing phenylalanine or tryptophan. A D gene is named only where the DNA matches it firmly. Not all rows give a size; the values are once, few, many and, for expanded clones, a class.

NA	TRBV27	TRBJ2-7	NA	CASSSSSEQYF	TGTGCCAGCAGTTCCTCAAGCGAGCAGTACTTC
NA	TRBV27	TRBJ1-1	NA	CASSLSEEYGNTEAFF	TGTGCCAGCAGTTTATCGGAGGAGTACGGGAACACTGAAGCTTTCTTT
once	TRBV25-1	TRBJ2-5	NA	CASSLTGGQETQYF	TGTGCCAGCAGTTTGACAGGAGGACAAGAGACCCAGTACTTC
NA	TRBV7-9	TRBJ2-7	NA	CASSPPSTVYEQYF	TGTGCCAGCAGCCCTCCTTCAACAGTTTACGAGCAGTACTTC
NA	TRBV21-1	TRBJ2-7	NA	CASSIRDRELSYEQYF	TGTGCCAGCAGCATCCGGGACAGGGAATTATCGTACGAGCAGTACTTC
NA	TRBV28	TRBJ2-7	NA	CASSLARIQSVQYF	TGTGCCAGCAGTTTGGCCAGGATACAGAGCGTGCAGTACTTC
NA	TRBV6-5	TRBJ1-1	NA	CASSYSGAGVEAFF	TGTGCCAGCAGTTACTCGGGGGCCGGGGTAGAAGCTTTCTTT
NA	TRBV10-2	TRBJ2-1	TRBD2	CASAGGRSYNEQFF	TGCGCCAGCGCAGGCGGGAGATCCTACAATGAGCAGTTCTTC
NA	TRBV6-1	TRBJ2-7	NA	CASSGISRGWREQYF	TGTGCCAGCAGCGGTATCAGTCGTGGGTGGCGGGAGCAGTACTTC
few	TRBV27	TRBJ2-1	NA	CASSLVGNEQFF	TGTGCCAGCAGTTTAGTGGGGAATGAGCAGTTCTTC
NA	TRBV10-3	TRBJ2-1	TRBD2	CAARSSGRGGYNEQFF	TGTGCCGCCCGGTCTAGCGGGAGGGGAGGCTACAATGAGCAGTTCTTC
NA	TRBV14	TRBJ1-1	NA	CASSQAPGAMNTEAFF	TGTGCCAGCAGCCAAGCCCCGGGTGCCATGAACACTGAAGCTTTCTTT
NA	TRBV11-3	TRBJ2-7	NA	CASSRDSFEQYF	TGTGCCAGCAGCCGGGACTCTTTCGAGCAGTACTTC
NA	TRBV18	TRBJ2-2	NA	CASSPNTGELFF	TGTGCCAGCTCACCCAACACCGGGGAGCTGTTTTTT
NA	TRBV4-3	TRBJ1-1	NA	CASSQVGHLITEAFF	TGCGCCAGCAGCCAGGTGGGACATTTAATCACTGAAGCTTTCTTT
NA	TRBV4-3	TRBJ2-7	NA	CASSQERSPIYEQYF	TGCGCCAGCAGCCAAGAGAGGAGCCCTATCTACGAGCAGTACTTC
once	TRBV27	TRBJ2-5	TRBD1	CASSFLDRGPQETQYF	TGTGCCAGCAGTTTTCTGGACAGGGGGCCCCAAGAGACCCAGTACTTC
NA	TRBV11-2	TRBJ2-2	NA	CASSLDRLGIAENTGELFF	TGTGCCAGCAGCTTAGATAGGCTCGGGATAGCGGAGAACACCGGGGAGCTGTTTTTT
NA	TRBV10-3	TRBJ2-3	TRBD1	CAISRTGPSGATDTQYF	TGTGCCATCAGCAGGACAGGGCCGTCGGGGGCCACAGATACGCAGTATTTT
NA	TRBV7-9	TRBJ2-2	TRBD1	CASSRQGNTGELFF	TGTGCCAGCAGCCGACAGGGAAACACCGGGGAGCTGTTTTTT
NA	TRBV5-1	TRBJ2-7	NA	CASSLRGPGTVDEQYF	TGCGCCAGCAGCTTAAGAGGTCCCGGGACCGTCGACGAGCAGTACTTC
NA	TRBV11-2	TRBJ2-1	NA	CASSLGRQGVSYNEQFF	TGTGCCAGCAGCTTAGGCCGTCAGGGAGTCTCCTACAATGAGCAGTTCTTC
NA	TRBV7-9	TRBJ1-1	NA	CAIGEMNTEAFF	TGTGCCATTGGGGAGATGAACACTGAAGCTTTCTTT
NA	TRBV27	TRBJ2-1	NA	CASSSYRDSSYNEQFF	TGTGCCAGCAGTTCCTACAGGGATTCCTCCTACAATGAGCAGTTCTTC
NA	TRBV27	TRBJ2-1	TRBD2	CASGNSGNYNEQFF	TGTGCCAGCGGGAATAGCGGGAACTACAATGAGCAGTTCTTC
NA	TRBV5-4	TRBJ2-7	TRBD2	CASSLGSGRGYEQYF	TGTGCCAGCAGCTTGGGTAGCGGGAGAGGCTACGAGCAGTACTTC
NA	TRBV7-9	TRBJ1-2	NA	CASSLEGGGSGYTF	TGTGCCAGCAGCTTAGAGGGAGGGGGGAGCGGCTACACCTTC
NA	TRBV28	TRBJ2-3	NA	CASSFVDTQYF	TGTGCCAGCAGTTTCGTAGATACGCAGTATTTT
NA	TRBV5-5	TRBJ2-1	TRBD1	CASSLGTGMDEQFF	TGTGCCAGCAGCTTGGGGACAGGGATGGATGAGCAGTTCTTC
NA	TRBV28	TRBJ2-3	TRBD2	CASSSWGTSVDTQYF	TGTGCCAGCAGTTCCTGGGGGACTAGCGTAGATACGCAGTATTTT
NA	TRBV7-9	TRBJ2-2	NA	CASSLAPGQNTGELFF	TGTGCCAGCAGCTTAGCGCCCGGACAGAACACCGGGGAGCTGTTTTTT
NA	TRBV9	TRBJ2-1	NA	CASSRGNEQFF	TGTGCCAGCAGCAGGGGGAATGAGCAGTTCTTC
NA	TRBV7-8	TRBJ2-3	TRBD1	CASSLGLPRGIAEDTQYF	TGTGCCAGCAGCTTAGGTTTACCCAGGGGGATCGCAGAAGATACGCAGTATTTT
NA	TRBV11-2	TRBJ1-2	NA	CASSFEQAGRLGYTF	TGTGCCAGCAGCTTCGAGCAGGCAGGAAGGCTTGGCTACACCTTC
NA	TRBV27	TRBJ1-3	TRBD1	CASSPPRTGGSSGNTIYF	TGTGCCAGCAGTCCCCCCCGGACAGGGGGGAGCTCTGGAAACACCATATATTTT
NA	TRBV7-9	TRBJ1-5	TRBD1	CASSALKGQGGQPQHF	TGTGCCAGCAGCGCCCTAAAGGGACAGGGGGGCCAGCCCCAGCATTTT
NA	TRBV9	TRBJ1-2	NA	CASSVEGTLNYGYTF	TGTGCCAGCAGCGTAGAAGGTACGCTTAACTATGGCTACACCTTC
NA	TRBV4-3	TRBJ2-7	TRBD1	CASSPGTGGNEQYF	TGCGCCAGCAGCCCCGGGACAGGGGGAAACGAGCAGTACTTC
NA	TRBV5-5	TRBJ2-7	NA	CASTEIPPAYEQYF	TGTGCCAGCACTGAAATACCGCCCGCCTACGAGCAGTACTTC
NA	TRBV29-1	TRBJ1-4	TRBD1	CSAILEGAEKLFF	TGCAGCGCCATACTTGAGGGGGCCGAAAAACTGTTTTTT
NA	TRBV28	TRBJ2-7	TRBD1	CASSLWGTGTSYEQYF	TGTGCCAGCAGTTTATGGGGGACAGGAACAAGCTACGAGCAGTACTTC
NA	TRBV6-6	TRBJ2-3	NA	CASSPDSISTDTQYF	TGTGCCAGCAGCCCCGACAGTATTAGCACAGATACGCAGTATTTT
NA	TRBV27	TRBJ1-1	NA	CASSFFRGNTEAFF	TGTGCCAGCAGTTTTTTTCGGGGTAACACTGAAGCTTTCTTT